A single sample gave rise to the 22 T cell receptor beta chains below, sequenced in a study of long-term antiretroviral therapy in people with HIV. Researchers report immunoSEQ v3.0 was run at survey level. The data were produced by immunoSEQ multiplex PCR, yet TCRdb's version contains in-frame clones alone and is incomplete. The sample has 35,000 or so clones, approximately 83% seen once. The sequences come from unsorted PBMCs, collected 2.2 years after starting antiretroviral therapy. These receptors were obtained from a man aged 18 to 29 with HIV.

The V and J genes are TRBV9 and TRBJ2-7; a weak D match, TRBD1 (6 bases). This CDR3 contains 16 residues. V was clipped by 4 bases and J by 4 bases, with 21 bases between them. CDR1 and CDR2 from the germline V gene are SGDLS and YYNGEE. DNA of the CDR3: TGTGCCAGCAGCTATAATACCGGGACCCAGGGGTACGAGCAGTACTTC. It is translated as CASSYNTGTQGYEQYF.

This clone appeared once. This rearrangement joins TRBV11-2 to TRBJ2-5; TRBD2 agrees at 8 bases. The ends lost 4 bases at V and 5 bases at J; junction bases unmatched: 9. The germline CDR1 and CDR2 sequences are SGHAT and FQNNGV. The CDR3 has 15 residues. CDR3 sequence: CASSSEAGAGETQYF. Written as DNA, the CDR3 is TGTGCCAGCAGCTCCGAAGCGGGGGCGGGGGAGACCCAGTACTTC.

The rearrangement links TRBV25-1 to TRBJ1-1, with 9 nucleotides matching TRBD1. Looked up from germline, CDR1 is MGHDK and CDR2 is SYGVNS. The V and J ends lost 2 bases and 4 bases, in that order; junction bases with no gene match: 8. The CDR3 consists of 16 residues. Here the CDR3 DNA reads TGTGCCAGCAGTGAACGGCCCGGGACAGGGCGCACTGAAGCTTTCTTT. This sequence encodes CASSERPGTGRTEAFF.

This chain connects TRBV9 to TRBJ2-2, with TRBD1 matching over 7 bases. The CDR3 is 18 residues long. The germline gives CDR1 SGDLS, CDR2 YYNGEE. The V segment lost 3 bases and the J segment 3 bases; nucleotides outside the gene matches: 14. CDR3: CASSAEPQGKVYTGELFF. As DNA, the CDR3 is TGTGCCAGCAGCGCCGAACCACAGGGGAAAGTATACACCGGGGAGCTGTTTTTT.

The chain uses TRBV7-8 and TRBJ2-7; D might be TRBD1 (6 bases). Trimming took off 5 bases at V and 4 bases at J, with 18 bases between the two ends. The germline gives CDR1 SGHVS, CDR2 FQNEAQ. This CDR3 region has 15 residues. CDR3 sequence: CASSARAQGWYEQYF. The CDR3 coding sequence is TGTGCCAGCAGCGCCCGAGCGCAGGGGTGGTACGAGCAGTACTTC.

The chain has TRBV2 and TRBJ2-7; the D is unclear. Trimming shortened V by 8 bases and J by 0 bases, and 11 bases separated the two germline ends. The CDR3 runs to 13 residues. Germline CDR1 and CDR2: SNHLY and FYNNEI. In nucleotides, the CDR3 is TGTGCCAGCGCGGTAGATAACTCCTACGAGCAGTACTTC. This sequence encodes CASAVDNSYEQYF.

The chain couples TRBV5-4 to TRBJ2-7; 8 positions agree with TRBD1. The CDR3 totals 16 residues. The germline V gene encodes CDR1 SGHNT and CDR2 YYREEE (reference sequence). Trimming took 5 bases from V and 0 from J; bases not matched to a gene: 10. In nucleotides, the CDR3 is TGTGCCAGCAGGGATTGGAAGGACAGGGCCTCCTACGAGCAGTACTTC. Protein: CASRDWKDRASYEQYF.

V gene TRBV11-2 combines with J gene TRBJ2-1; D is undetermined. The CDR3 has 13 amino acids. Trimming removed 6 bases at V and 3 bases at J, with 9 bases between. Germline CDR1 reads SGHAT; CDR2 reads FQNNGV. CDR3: CASSRFGYNEQFF. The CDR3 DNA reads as TGTGCCAGCAGTCGCTTTGGCTACAATGAGCAGTTCTTC.

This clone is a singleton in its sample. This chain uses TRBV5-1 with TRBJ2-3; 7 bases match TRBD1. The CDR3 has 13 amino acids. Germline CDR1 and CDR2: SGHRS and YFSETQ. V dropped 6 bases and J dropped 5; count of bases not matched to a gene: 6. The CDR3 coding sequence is TGCGCCAGCATGACACAGGGGTTAGATACGCAGTATTTT. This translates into CASMTQGLDTQYF. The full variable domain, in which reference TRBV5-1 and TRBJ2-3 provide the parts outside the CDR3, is KAGVTQTPRYLIKTRGQQVTLSCSPISGHRSVSWYQQTPGQGLQFLFEYFSETQRNKGNFPGRFSGRQFSNSRSEMNVSTLELGDSALYLCASMTQGLDTQYFGPGTRLTVL.

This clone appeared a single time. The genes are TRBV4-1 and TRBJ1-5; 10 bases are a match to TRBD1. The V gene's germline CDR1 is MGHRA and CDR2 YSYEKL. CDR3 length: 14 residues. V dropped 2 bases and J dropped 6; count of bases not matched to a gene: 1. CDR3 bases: TGCGCCAGCAGCCAATGGGACAGGGGTCAGCCCCAGCATTTT. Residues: CASSQWDRGQPQHF.

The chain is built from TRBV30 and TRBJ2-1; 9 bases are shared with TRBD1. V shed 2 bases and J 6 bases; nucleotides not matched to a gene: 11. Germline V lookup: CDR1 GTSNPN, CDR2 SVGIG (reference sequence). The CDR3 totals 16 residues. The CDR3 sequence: CAWSLGWDRAGNEQFF. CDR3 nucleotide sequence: TGTGCCTGGAGTCTCGGGTGGGACAGGGCGGGCAATGAGCAGTTCTTC.

CDR3 DNA sequence: TGTGCCAGCAGCCTGGGACAGAACACTGAAGCTTTCTTT. This sequence encodes CASSLGQNTEAFF. J is TRBJ1-1 and V is TRBV11-2; TRBD1 is a possible D gene (6 bases). The CDR3 has 13 amino acids. The V end lost 5 bases, the J end lost 1 base, and 8 bases lay between the germline ends. Germline CDR1 and CDR2: SGHAT and FQNNGV.

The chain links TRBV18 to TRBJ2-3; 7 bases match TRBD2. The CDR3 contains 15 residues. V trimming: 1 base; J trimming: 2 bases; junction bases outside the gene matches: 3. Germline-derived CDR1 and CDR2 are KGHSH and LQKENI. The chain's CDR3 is CASSPQGGLTDTQYF. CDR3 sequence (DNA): TGTGCCAGCTCACCACAGGGAGGGCTCACAGATACGCAGTATTTT.

CDR3 bases: TGTGCCAGCAGTTGGAAGACTAGCCCAACATCCTACGAGCAGTACTTC. This encodes CASSWKTSPTSYEQYF. The chain joins TRBV6-5 to TRBJ2-7; 7 nucleotides agree with TRBD2. The CDR3 is 16 amino acids. The V and J ends lost 4 bases and 1 base, in that order; junction bases with no gene match: 10. The germline gives CDR1 MNHEY, CDR2 SVGAGI.

CDR3 loop: CASSLLGYSYEQYF. DNA for the CDR3: TGTGCCAGCAGCCTCTTGGGTTACTCCTACGAGCAGTACTTC. The chain has TRBV7-2 and TRBJ2-7; D gene unclear. The germline gives CDR1 SGHTA, CDR2 FQGNSA. V was cut by 5 bases and J by 0 bases, with 11 bases left in between. This CDR3 has 14 residues. Variable domain in full (rest from reference TRBV7-2 and TRBJ2-7): GAGVSQSPSNKVTEKGKDVELRCDPISGHTALYWYRQSLGQGLEFLIYFQGNSAPDKSGLPSDRFSAERTGGSVSTLTIQRTQQEDSAVYLCASSLLGYSYEQYFGPGTRLTVT.

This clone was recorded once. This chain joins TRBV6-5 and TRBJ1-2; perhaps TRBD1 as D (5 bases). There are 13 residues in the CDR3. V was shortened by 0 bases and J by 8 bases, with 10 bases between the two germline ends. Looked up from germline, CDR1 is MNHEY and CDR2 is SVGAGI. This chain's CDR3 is CASSYSAGHGYTF. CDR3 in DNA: TGTGCCAGCAGTTACTCGGCGGGGCACGGCTACACCTTC.

The chain's CDR3 is CASSLVAAGSNQPQHF. Written as DNA, the CDR3 is TGTGCCAGCAGTTTAGTAGCGGCGGGTAGCAATCAGCCCCAGCATTTT. The rearrangement links TRBV27 to TRBJ1-5; D is unresolved. The germline V gene encodes CDR1 MNHEY and CDR2 SMNVEV (reference sequence). V lost 2 bases, J lost 0 bases, and 11 bases lay in between. The CDR3 runs 16 residues.

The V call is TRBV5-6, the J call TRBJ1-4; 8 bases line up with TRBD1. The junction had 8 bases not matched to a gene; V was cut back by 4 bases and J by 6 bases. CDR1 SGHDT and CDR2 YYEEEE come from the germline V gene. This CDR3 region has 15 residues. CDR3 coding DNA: TGTGCCAGCAGCGCGGGAGGACAGGGTTATGAAAAACTGTTTTTT. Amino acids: CASSAGGQGYEKLFF.

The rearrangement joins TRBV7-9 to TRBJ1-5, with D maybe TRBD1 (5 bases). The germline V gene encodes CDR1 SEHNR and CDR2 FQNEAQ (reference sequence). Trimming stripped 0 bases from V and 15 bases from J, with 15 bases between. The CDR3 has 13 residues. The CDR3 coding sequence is TGTGCCAGCAGCTTAGCCCCCGGGACCGACTGGCATTTT. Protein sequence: CASSLAPGTDWHF.

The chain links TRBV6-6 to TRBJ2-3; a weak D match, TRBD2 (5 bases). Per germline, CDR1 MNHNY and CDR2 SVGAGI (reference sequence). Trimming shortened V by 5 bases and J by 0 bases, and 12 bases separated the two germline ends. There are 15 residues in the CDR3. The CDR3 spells CASSGGLASTDTQYF. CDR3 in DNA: TGTGCCAGCAGTGGCGGACTCGCCAGCACAGATACGCAGTATTTT.

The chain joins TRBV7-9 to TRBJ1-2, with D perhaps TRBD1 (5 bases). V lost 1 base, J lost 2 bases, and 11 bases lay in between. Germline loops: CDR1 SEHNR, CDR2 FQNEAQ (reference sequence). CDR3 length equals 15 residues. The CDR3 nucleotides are TGTGCCAGCAGCTTAGGGGGCGAGGGGAACTATGGCTACACCTTC. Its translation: CASSLGGEGNYGYTF. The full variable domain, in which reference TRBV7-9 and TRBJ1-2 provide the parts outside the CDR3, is DTGVSQNPRHKITKRGQNVTFRCDPISEHNRLYWYRQTLGQGPEFLTYFQNEAQLEKSRLLSDRFSAERPKGSFSTLEIQRTEQGDSAMYLCASSLGGEGNYGYTFGSGTRLTVV.

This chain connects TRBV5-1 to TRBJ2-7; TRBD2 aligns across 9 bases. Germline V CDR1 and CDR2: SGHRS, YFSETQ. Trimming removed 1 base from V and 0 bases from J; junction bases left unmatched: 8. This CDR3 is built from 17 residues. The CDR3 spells CASSLPAGGPFSYEQYF. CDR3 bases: TGCGCCAGCAGCTTGCCAGCGGGGGGCCCATTCTCCTACGAGCAGTACTTC.